The present T cell receptor beta chain was sequenced within a study of T cell clusters in autoimmune cytopenias. This CDR3 contains 13 residues. TRB was amplified by touch-down multiplex PCR, primer pools A and B combined. TCRdb re-called the multiplex PCR reads, yielding one record per CDR3 amino acid sequence without DNA. The sample table includes 7,000 to 9,000 distinct CDR3 sequences. The study's findings and limits: Primary autoimmune cytopenia patients appeared to lack physiological T cell clusters present in healthy donors.

As to this clonotype: What it binds is not known.

TRB was amplified from approximately 250 ng of peripheral blood genomic DNA per sample. These same data were also listed under a study on T cell repertoires in aging, cancer and after chemotherapy. From that study: The full dataset contained approximately 9.6 million TCR reads. Median generation probability rose over the chemotherapy interval in each cancer cohort, suggesting rebound thymic output.

V usage is TRBV12-3 or TRBV12-4 and J usage is TRBJ1-5; TCRdb's assignment of TRBD1 cannot be checked, as there is no DNA. This TCR was sampled from a human donor with an autoimmune cytopenia or autoimmune hepatitis (not recorded which). The sample comprised peripheral blood. The CDR3 is CASSLGGGQPQHF.